What follows are 5 T cell receptor beta chains derived from one specimen sequenced in a study of T cell repertoires in cytomegalovirus infection. MiXCR, applied by TCRdb to the reads, yields one record per CDR3 protein. This table holds around 210,000 distinct CDR3 sequences, under 8.5% found once. Sequenced sample: PBMCs. All receptors derive from a human donor in good health (CMV status not recorded). Some clones in this sample may be carry-over from other donors' samples.

This clonotype was recorded at least ten times. The V gene is TRBV7-3, the J gene TRBJ2-1; 10 bases match TRBD2. Germline V gene data show CDR1 as SGHTA and CDR2 as FQGTGA. V gave up 1 base and J gave up 4 bases; unmatched junction bases: 1. This CDR3 is built from 15 residues. The CDR3 protein is CASSLRAGGYNEQFF. As DNA, the CDR3 is TGTGCCAGCAGCTTAAGAGCGGGGGGGTACAATGAGCAGTTCTTC.

Many counts were recorded for this clonotype. A read error may produce the germline difference seen at one junction end. V is TRBV12-3 or TRBV12-4 and J is TRBJ2-5, with 9 bases matching TRBD2. The CDR3 has 13 residues. The CDR3 nucleotides are TGTGCCAGCAGCTTAGCGGGGGTGGAGACCCAGTACTTC. Protein sequence: CASSLAGVETQYF.

This clonotype was seen at least ten times. The chain combines TRBV7-3 with TRBJ2-2; TRBD1 or TRBD2 may be the D gene (5 bases each). There are 17 residues in the CDR3. V lost 5 bases and J 0 bases, leaving 16 bases between the germline ends. The germline V gene has CDR1 SGHTA and CDR2 FQGTGA. This CDR3 reads CASSPGRIAANTGELFF. As DNA, the CDR3 is TGTGCCAGCAGCCCGGGACGGATTGCTGCGAACACCGGGGAGCTGTTTTTT.

There are many counts of this clonotype. This rearrangement joins TRBV7-2 to TRBJ1-5, with D possibly matching TRBD1 (6 bases). CDR3 length: 14 amino acids. The germline V and J ends were trimmed by 5 bases and 2 bases, with 10 bases remaining between them. Germline V lookup: CDR1 SGHTA, CDR2 FQGNSA. The CDR3 DNA follows: TGTGCCAGCAGCGCACAGGGCCGCAATCAGCCCCAGCATTTT. Translating gives CASSAQGRNQPQHF.

The rearrangement links TRBV20-1 to TRBJ2-5; possibly TRBD2 for D (6 bases). This CDR3 region has 15 residues. Germline values: CDR1 DFQATT, CDR2 SNEGSKA (reference sequence). V was trimmed by 0 bases and J by 3 bases, leaving 14 bases between them. CDR3 DNA sequence: TGCAGTGCTAGAGATGGGTCTAAGCGGGAAGAGACCCAGTACTTC. This encodes CSARDGSKREETQYF.